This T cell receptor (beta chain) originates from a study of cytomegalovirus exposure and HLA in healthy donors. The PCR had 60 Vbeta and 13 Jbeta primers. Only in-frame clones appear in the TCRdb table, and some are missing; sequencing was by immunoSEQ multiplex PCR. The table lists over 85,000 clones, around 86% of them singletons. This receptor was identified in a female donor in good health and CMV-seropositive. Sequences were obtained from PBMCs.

As DNA, the CDR3 is TGTGCCAGCAGCTCTACAGGGAACTGGAGCGGGGAGCTGTTTTTT. This sequence encodes CASSSTGNWSGELFF. The gene calls are TRBV13 and TRBJ2-2; tentatively, D is TRBD1 (6 bases). The CDR3 runs to 15 residues. V was shortened by 4 bases and J by 7 bases, with 16 bases between the two germline ends. The germline V gene encodes CDR1 PRHDT and CDR2 FYEKMQ (reference sequence).